These T cell receptor beta chains were read from a single sample in a study of blood T cell repertoires in COVID-19. Assay used: immunoSEQ multiplex PCR; TCRdb lists only in-frame clones, some missing. The data hold 150,000 to 190,000 clones, with about 88% observed a single time. Sequenced: peripheral blood. These receptors all stem from a woman in her sixties with COVID-19, enrolled during active disease. CDR3s include the opening cysteine and the closing phenylalanine or tryptophan. Each record gives: V gene, clone size, D gene, J gene, CDR3 protein, CDR3 DNA. A D gene is named only where the DNA matches it firmly. Clone size appears in some rows only: once, few, many, or a class for an expanded clone.

TRBV9,-,TRBD2,TRBJ2-5,CASSVGLAGETQYF,TGTGCCAGCAGCGTCGGACTAGCGGGAGAGACCCAGTACTTC
TRBV14,-,TRBD2,TRBJ2-3,CASSQGIRGGEDTQYF,TGTGCCAGCAGCCAGGGAATACGGGGGGGCGAAGATACGCAGTATTTT
TRBV9,-,-,TRBJ2-1,CASSVGPSYNEQFF,TGTGCCAGCAGCGTAGGGCCGTCCTACAATGAGCAGTTCTTC
TRBV7-2,few,-,TRBJ1-3,CASSSGQPGNTIYF,TGTGCCAGCAGCTCCGGACAGCCTGGAAACACCATATATTTT
TRBV3-1/TRBV3-2,-,-,TRBJ2-3,CASSQVAGTGAQYF,TGTGCCAGCAGCCAAGTGGCAGGCACTGGTGCGCAGTATTTT
TRBV29-1,few,TRBD2,TRBJ2-3,CSGRGVSTDTQYF,TGCAGCGGACGGGGGGTTAGCACAGATACGCAGTATTTT
TRBV5-1,-,-,TRBJ1-1,CASSLGGQGAVKTEAFF,TGCGCCAGCAGCTTGGGGGGCCAAGGGGCAGTGAAGACTGAAGCTTTCTTT
TRBV5-1,few,TRBD2,TRBJ2-1,CASSSSGGANEQFF,TGCGCCAGCAGCTCTAGCGGGGGGGCCAATGAGCAGTTCTTC
TRBV6-5,-,-,TRBJ1-2,CASSYSSYGSHGYTF,TGTGCCAGCAGTTACTCTAGCTATGGATCCCATGGCTACACCTTC
TRBV27,-,-,TRBJ1-1,CASSPVVNTEAFF,TGTGCCAGCAGTCCAGTTGTGAACACTGAAGCTTTCTTT
TRBV18,-,-,TRBJ1-1,CASSPKANTEAFF,TGTGCCAGCTCACCAAAAGCGAACACTGAAGCTTTCTTT
TRBV6-5,-,-,TRBJ1-4,CASSLRGDNEKLFF,TGTGCCAGCAGCCTCCGGGGGGATAATGAAAAACTGTTTTTT
TRBV6-5,-,TRBD1,TRBJ1-2,CASSLTGTNYGYTF,TGTGCCAGCAGCTTGACAGGGACTAACTATGGCTACACCTTC
TRBV5-1,-,-,TRBJ1-4,CASSLGPNEKLFF,TGCGCCAGCAGCTTGGGGCCTAATGAAAAACTGTTTTTT
TRBV4-1,-,-,TRBJ1-5,CASSLGPGGRREQPQHF,TGCGCCAGCAGCCTGGGACCTGGCGGGAGGAGGGAGCAGCCCCAGCATTTT
TRBV7-9,-,-,TRBJ1-5,CASSLDQGNQPQHF,TGTGCCAGCAGCTTAGACCAGGGTAATCAGCCCCAGCATTTT
TRBV12-3/TRBV12-4,-,-,TRBJ2-7,CASSLADAYEQYF,TGTGCCAGCAGTTTGGCGGATGCCTACGAGCAGTACTTC
TRBV2,-,TRBD2,TRBJ2-3,CASRPSGEDTQYF,TGTGCCAGCAGACCTAGCGGGGAAGATACGCAGTATTTT
TRBV12-5,-,-,TRBJ2-2,CASTAGVNTGELFF,TGTGCTAGTACGGCAGGGGTGAACACCGGGGAGCTGTTTTTT
TRBV29-1,-,TRBD2,TRBJ2-1,CSSREGGSYNEQFF,TGCAGCTCTCGGGAGGGGGGGTCCTACAATGAGCAGTTCTTC
TRBV18,-,TRBD1,TRBJ1-5,CASSSDRGGQPQHF,TGTGCCAGCTCTTCCGACAGGGGGGGTCAGCCCCAGCATTTT
TRBV6-5,once,-,TRBJ1-3,CASRLQGRTGNTIYF,TGTGCCAGCAGGTTACAGGGAAGGACTGGAAACACCATATATTTT